The entry that follows covers one T cell receptor (beta chain) sequence. Its antigen is as yet unknown. Quantitative molecular-barcoded 5'-RACE generated the TCR beta libraries. MiXCR, run by TCRdb on the 5' RACE reads, gives a single entry per CDR3 protein. The repertoire includes around 440,000 distinct CDR3 sequences, about a sixth of them detected once, and just over 1% sits in the top ten. This sample stems from a study of CD8 T cells in ankylosing spondylitis. Study-level results: Characteristic of ankylosing spondylitis blood, it appeared, was a TCR beta motif comprising roughly 8 highly homologous variants. Disease-linked clones displayed a CD8+ phenotype and appeared relatively rarely in peripheral blood. Matched synovial fluid from ankylosing spondylitis patients was reported to be enriched for disease-linked clones. There were earlier reports of some motif variants in reactive arthritis synovial fluid and blood.

This CDR3 is built from 12 residues. Germline V gene lookup returns CDR1 MNHNY and CDR2 SVGAGI (reference sequence). J gave up 4 bases and V 6 bases, and 2 bases lay outside the gene matches. This receptor was taken from a male donor with ankylosing spondylitis. The V and J genes are TRBV6-6 and TRBJ2-5; 7 bases are shared with TRBD2. Sequenced material: blood, either unsorted or a sorted T cell fraction (not recorded which). The CDR3 nucleotides read TGTGCCAGCAGCGCGGGGGTAGAGACCCAGTACTTC. Translating gives CASSAGVETQYF.